These 24 T cell receptor beta chains were sequenced from one sample in a study of T cells after yellow fever vaccination. From the 5' RACE reads, TCRdb called clonotypes with MiXCR, one entry per CDR3 protein. The profile shows some 600,000 distinct CDR3 sequences, 17% of them singletons. Sequencing used PBMCs, obtained less than 6 days after the first yellow fever vaccination. These receptor sequences come from a man in his late teens or twenties who received the YFV17D yellow fever vaccine.

This clonotype was picked up a small number of times. V is TRBV7-2 and J is TRBJ1-3; D might be TRBD1 (6 bases). The germline gives CDR1 SGHTA, CDR2 FQGNSA. Trimming left V 2 bases short and J 4 bases short, with 9 bases between. The CDR3 is made up of 14 amino acids. The CDR3 here is CASSLTTGGNTIYF. The DNA of the CDR3 is TGTGCCAGCAGCTTAACGACAGGCGGAAACACCATATATTTT.

The table lists this clonotype with a few counts. The chain couples TRBV12-3 or TRBV12-4 to TRBJ1-4, with D tentatively TRBD1 (6 bases). V lost 2 bases, J lost 7 bases, and 14 bases lay in between. This CDR3 is built from 15 residues. The CDR3 protein is CASSLMGGLVEKLFF. CDR3 coding DNA: TGTGCCAGCAGTTTAATGGGGGGGCTTGTTGAAAAACTGTTTTTT.

This clonotype was detected a few times. The V call is TRBV28, the J call TRBJ1-5, with 8 bases identical to TRBD1. The CDR3 loop spans 20 amino acids. V lost 5 bases and J lost 5; bases outside the gene matches: 23. Germline-derived CDR1 and CDR2 are MDHEN and SYDVKM. This CDR3 reads CASSPVTVRRTGWYHQPQHF. The DNA of the CDR3 is TGTGCCAGCAGTCCGGTAACCGTCAGAAGGACAGGGTGGTACCATCAGCCCCAGCATTTT.

V is TRBV6-1 and J is TRBJ2-7; D gene uncertain. The V gene's germline CDR1 is MNHNS and CDR2 SASEGT. V lost 7 bases, J lost 1 base, and 11 bases lay in between. The CDR3 spans 13 residues. The CDR3 DNA reads as TGTGCCAGCACTGACGATTGTTCCTACGAGCAGTACGTC. Its translation: CASTDDCSYEQYV.

This clonotype was recorded many times. The CDR3 region is CASSPARTEAFF. CDR3 sequence (DNA): TGTGCCAGCAGCCCGGCGCGGACTGAAGCTTTCTTT. The rearrangement uses TRBV7-9 and TRBJ1-1; D not resolved. The ends were cut back, 5 bases at V and 5 bases at J, with 9 bases in the middle. The CDR3 spans 12 residues. CDR1 is SEHNR and CDR2 is FQNEAQ in the germline V gene (reference sequence).

The chain couples TRBV18 to TRBJ2-1; D is undetermined. Germline loops: CDR1 KGHSH, CDR2 LQKENI. The CDR3 spans 15 residues. Trimming pared 2 bases from V and 2 bases from J, leaving 10 bases between. The CDR3 DNA sequence: TGTGCCAGCTCACCAACGACCGCCACCTACAATGAGCAGTTCTTC. Translated, it gives CASSPTTATYNEQFF. The variable domain in full, completed from reference TRBV18 and TRBJ2-1, reads NAGVMQNPRHLVRRRGQEARLRCSPMKGHSHVYWYRQLPEEGLKFMVYLQKENIIDESGMPKERFSAEFPKEGPSILRIQQVVRGDSAAYFCASSPTTATYNEQFFGPGTRLTVL.

The chain employs TRBV5-5 and TRBJ1-2; 7 bases align to TRBD1. The J segment lost 2 bases and the V segment lost 4 bases, leaving 11 bases of the junction unmatched. The CDR3 spans 16 residues. CDR1 SGHKS and CDR2 YYEKEE come from the germline V gene (reference sequence). The CDR3 DNA reads as TGTGCCAGCAGCAGAGTCAGGGGGTCAGACAACTATGGCTACACCTTC. Translated, it gives CASSRVRGSDNYGYTF.

This chain connects TRBV2 to TRBJ2-7; 7 bases fit TRBD1. The CDR3 consists of 13 residues. J gave up 3 bases and V 8 bases, and 7 bases lay outside the gene matches. The germline V gene encodes CDR1 SNHLY and CDR2 FYNNEI. The CDR3 DNA is TGTGCCAGCCTACACGGGACAGTCTACGAGCAGTACTTC. Translation: CASLHGTVYEQYF.

The V and J genes are TRBV27 and TRBJ2-5, with 10 positions matching TRBD2. The length of the CDR3 is 15 residues. Germline CDR1 and CDR2: MNHEY and SMNVEV (reference sequence). The J segment lost 3 bases and the V segment lost 4 bases, leaving 5 bases of the junction unmatched. The chain's CDR3 is CASSSTLAGEETQYF. The DNA of the CDR3 is TGTGCCAGCAGTTCTACGCTAGCGGGGGAAGAGACCCAGTACTTC.

The genes are TRBV25-1 and TRBJ1-6, with a tentative D call TRBD1 (5 bases). Germline V gene sequence: CDR1 MGHDK, CDR2 SYGVNS. The CDR3 has 14 residues. Trimming shortened V by 9 bases and J by 7 bases, and 16 bases separated the two germline ends. This CDR3 reads CARLGARWNSPLHF. The CDR3, as DNA: TGTGCCAGACTAGGGGCCCGATGGAATTCACCCCTCCACTTT. Combining the CDR3 with reference TRBV25-1 and TRBJ1-6 gives the whole variable domain EADIYQTPRYLVIGTGKKITLECSQTMGHDKMYWYQQDPGMELHLIHYSYGVNSTEKGDLSSESTVSRIRTEHFPLTLESARPSHTSQYLCARLGARWNSPLHFGNGTRLTVT.

V gene TRBV5-4 combines with J gene TRBJ2-3; D possibly corresponds to TRBD1 (5 bases). The CDR3 has 15 residues. Per the germline V gene, CDR1 is SGHNT and CDR2 is YYREEE (reference sequence). V lost 0 bases to trimming and J lost 5 bases, with 13 bases between them. For the CDR3, the DNA is TGTGCCAGCAGCTTGGAAAGGGGCTCAGGAGATACGCAGTATTTT. Translated: CASSLERGSGDTQYF.

The gene calls are TRBV11-2 and TRBJ2-2, with TRBD2 matching 12 bases. This CDR3 has 15 residues. Per the germline V gene, CDR1 is SGHAT and CDR2 is FQNNGV. V lost 5 bases, J lost 6 bases, and 4 bases stayed unmatched. The CDR3 spells CASSTRLAGAGELFF. Written as DNA, the CDR3 is TGTGCCAGCAGCACCCGACTAGCGGGGGCCGGGGAGCTGTTTTTT.

This clonotype was counted between two and nine times. The rearrangement joins TRBV7-9 to TRBJ1-6; TRBD1 matches 8 bases. Germline lookup yields CDR1 SEHNR and CDR2 FQNEAQ (reference sequence). The CDR3 totals 14 residues. The V segment lost 11 bases and the J segment 5 bases; nucleotides outside the gene matches: 8. The CDR3 spells CAGRGDRNNSPLHF. The CDR3 DNA reads as TGTGCCGGTCGGGGGGACAGGAATAATTCACCCCTCCACTTT.

In its sample, this clonotype was seen many times. The chain links TRBV5-1 to TRBJ1-4; D is undetermined. V was cut by 0 bases and J by 8 bases, with 8 bases left in between. Germline V gene data show CDR1 as SGHRS and CDR2 as YFSETQ. This CDR3 has 13 residues. CDR3 loop: CASSLGRREKLFF. In DNA, the CDR3 is TGCGCCAGCAGCTTGGGTCGAAGGGAAAAACTGTTTTTT.

The chain carries TRBV27 and TRBJ2-5; D uncertain. Germline V CDR1 and CDR2: MNHEY, SMNVEV (reference sequence). V was shortened by 2 bases and J by 1 base, with 8 bases between the two germline ends. The CDR3 consists of 14 residues. The chain's CDR3 is CASSLGPLQETQYF. For the CDR3, the DNA is TGTGCCAGCAGTTTAGGGCCCCTCCAAGAGACCCAGTACTTC.

In its sample, this clonotype was seen a few times. This chain uses TRBV5-1 with TRBJ1-1; D possibly corresponds to TRBD1 (5 bases). Between the trimmed V and J ends, which lost 3 bases and 10 bases, there was a span of 28 bases. Germline CDR1 SGHRS, CDR2 YFSETQ. This CDR3 is 17 amino acids long. DNA for the CDR3: TGCGCCAGCAGCTCCCGAGGGGTCGATCTCCTGGGAGATGGAGCTTTCTTT. This sequence encodes CASSSRGVDLLGDGAFF.

This rearrangement joins TRBV28 to TRBJ1-4; D is undetermined. The V end was cut by 2 bases, the J end by 4 bases, with 11 bases between. Germline loops: CDR1 MDHEN, CDR2 SYDVKM. The CDR3 contains 15 residues. The CDR3 here is CASSLAGSLNEKLFF. The DNA of the CDR3 is TGTGCCAGCAGTTTAGCGGGAAGCCTTAATGAAAAACTGTTTTTT.

The V gene is TRBV5-1, the J gene TRBJ2-1; D is possibly TRBD1 or TRBD2 (6 bases each). V was pared by 0 bases and J by 7 bases, with 14 bases between. CDR1 and CDR2 (germline): SGHRS, YFSETQ. This CDR3 spans 15 amino acids. The CDR3 loop is CASSLDGGEFNEQFF. CDR3 bases: TGCGCCAGCAGCTTGGACGGGGGCGAGTTTAATGAGCAGTTCTTC.

The chain is built from TRBV6-6 and TRBJ1-2; D perhaps matches TRBD1 (5 bases). Germline CDR1 reads MNHNY; CDR2 reads SVGAGI (reference sequence). Trimming removed 7 bases at V and 4 bases at J, with 13 bases between. CDR3 length: 13 residues. The CDR3, as DNA: TGTGCCAGCACTTGGGGCCAGGCCTATGGCTACACCTTC. Amino acids: CASTWGQAYGYTF.

This clonotype came up a few times. The rearrangement links TRBV2 to TRBJ2-5, with D unclear. V shed 4 bases and J shed 1 base, with 7 bases lying between them. The CDR3 runs 13 residues. Germline V gene sequence: CDR1 SNHLY, CDR2 FYNNEI. CDR3 DNA sequence: TGTGCCAGCAGTGGAACTATCCAAGAGACCCAGTACTTC. Translated, it gives CASSGTIQETQYF.

This clonotype was seen only a few times. The chain links TRBV18 to TRBJ1-1; 8 positions agree with TRBD1. Per the germline V gene, CDR1 is KGHSH and CDR2 is LQKENI. The CDR3 is made up of 15 amino acids. The V segment lost 5 bases and the J segment 1 base; nucleotides outside the gene matches: 6. CDR3 coding DNA: TGTGCCAGCTCAACGGGACAGGTTAAGAACACTGAAGCTTTCTTT. It codes for CASSTGQVKNTEAFF.

Remarks on this clonotype: At one end the junction does not follow the germline gene, possibly because of a read error. This sequence joins TRBV5-1 and TRBJ2-5; tentative D call: TRBD2 (7 bases). The germline CDR1 and CDR2 sequences are SGHRS and YFSETQ. CDR3 length: 16 amino acids. The CDR3 sequence: CASSLRKQGGQESQYF. The CDR3 DNA reads TGCGCCAGCAGTCTGCGTAAACAGGGAGGGCAAGAGTCCCAGTACTTC.

The chain has TRBV20-1 and TRBJ1-5; no firm D call. The CDR3 sequence is 12 residues long. CDR1 and CDR2 (germline): DFQATT, SNEGSKA (reference sequence). The CDR3 region is CSAKVGDQPQHF. The CDR3 DNA sequence: TGCAGCGCGAAGGTCGGGGATCAGCCCCAGCATTTT.

The CDR3 region has the DNA TGCAGTGCTAGGACGATTTCGGGAGGCCGGGAGCTGTTTTTT. Its protein product is CSARTISGGRELFF. V is TRBV20-1 and J is TRBJ2-2; 7 bases agree with TRBD2. CDR1 and CDR2 (germline): DFQATT, SNEGSKA (reference sequence). The trim removed 3 bases at V and 9 bases at J, leaving 10 bases unmatched. This CDR3 has 14 amino acids.